Reported below is one TCR beta chain. Its antigen is undetermined. Data came from immunoSEQ multiplex PCR; TCRdb stores just in-frame clones and leaves some out. The data show about 2,500 clones, roughly 84% seen once. These data come from a study of follicular helper T cells after annual influenza vaccination. The germline V gene has CDR1 WSHSY and CDR2 SAAADI. The germline V and J ends were trimmed by 2 bases and 8 bases, with 12 bases remaining between them. This CDR3 has 14 amino acids. Study-level results: Productive TCRB sequences came from only roughly 9.5-22% of cells. Plasmablast frequency change correlated with clonality change in ICOS+CD38+ cTfh. Yearly vaccinations repeatedly recalled conserved clonotypes in ICOS+CD38+ cTfh.

This sample's time point: 2015-2016 season, pre-vaccination. Donors with HIV/AIDS, active malignancy, immunomodulators or active illness were excluded. This sequence joins TRBV10-2 and TRBJ1-4; a possible D gene is TRBD1 (6 bases). The input for sequencing was CXCR5+ CD38- circulating T follicular helper cells from blood, taken on the day of influenza vaccination. Subset given: circulating Tfh, non-naive CD4+CXCR5+PD-1+ (ICOS+CD38+ or ICOS-CD38-). This receptor was obtained from an adult who received the influenza vaccine. CDR3 protein: CASSENRVEEKLFF. In DNA form, the CDR3 reads TGCGCCAGCAGTGAGAACAGGGTTGAAGAAAAACTGTTTTTT.